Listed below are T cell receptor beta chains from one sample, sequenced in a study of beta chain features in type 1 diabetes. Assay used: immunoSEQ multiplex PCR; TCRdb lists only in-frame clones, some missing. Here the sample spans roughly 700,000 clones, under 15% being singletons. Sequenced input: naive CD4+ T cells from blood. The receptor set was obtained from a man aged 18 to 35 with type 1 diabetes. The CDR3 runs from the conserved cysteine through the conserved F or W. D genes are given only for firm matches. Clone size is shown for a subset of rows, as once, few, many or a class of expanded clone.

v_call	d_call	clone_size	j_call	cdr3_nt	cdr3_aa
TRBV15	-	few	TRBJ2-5	TGTGCCACCAGCAGAGGGCTGACAGGTCTCCAAGAGACCCAGTACTTC	CATSRGLTGLQETQYF
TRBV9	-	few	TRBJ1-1	TGTGCCAGCAGCGCCCGGGCCCCGAACACTGAAGCTTTCTTT	CASSARAPNTEAFF
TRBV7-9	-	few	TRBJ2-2	TGTGCCAGCAGCTCGAAGGCCGGGGAGCTGTTTTTT	CASSSKAGELFF
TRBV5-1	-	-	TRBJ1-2	TGCGCCAGCACCATCCCGGGTCATCACTATGGCTACACCTTC	CASTIPGHHYGYTF
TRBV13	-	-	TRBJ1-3	TGTGCCAGCAGCTTCCCGGTGAGTAACGGCGCTGGAAACACCATATATTTT	CASSFPVSNGAGNTIYF
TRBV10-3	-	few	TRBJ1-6	TGTGCCATCAGTGAGTACGATGCCCCACGACCACCCCTCCACTTT	CAISEYDAPRPPLHF
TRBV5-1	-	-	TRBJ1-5	TGCGCCAGCAGCTTGGAGGGGTTGAGCAATCAGCCCCAGCATTTT	CASSLEGLSNQPQHF
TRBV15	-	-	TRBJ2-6	TGTGCCACCAGCAGCACGGACAGTAAGAGCTCTGGGGCCAACGTCCTGACTTTC	CATSSTDSKSSGANVLTF
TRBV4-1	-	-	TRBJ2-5	TGCGCCAGCAGCCAAGAAGCATGGGCGCGTCAGAACCAAGAGACCCAGTACTTC	CASSQEAWARQNQETQYF
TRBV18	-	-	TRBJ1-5	TGTGCCAGCTCACCACGGGGGGTGGGCGATCAGCCCCAGCATTTT	CASSPRGVGDQPQHF
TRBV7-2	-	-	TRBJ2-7	TGTGCCAGCAGCCTGGTCGGGTCGGGGAACTCCTACGAGCAGTACTTC	CASSLVGSGNSYEQYF
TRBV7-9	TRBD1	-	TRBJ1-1	TGTGCCAGCAGCTTAGCGGGACAGGGGACTGAAGCTTTCTTT	CASSLAGQGTEAFF